This section outlines one TCR beta chain sequence together with its context. This clonotype was detected a few times. The antigen this receptor binds is unknown. No much larger clone exists at a distance of one base, and base qualities are not known. This sample is part of a study of post-analysis software for immune sequencing data (dated by TCRdb to 2013 to 2016). Regarding the study in general: Disease courses on record covered relapsing-remitting, secondary progressive and progressive-relapsing multiple sclerosis, though some patients had no subtype annotation. The patient repertoires were set against under 12 previously published healthy control repertoires from donors whose ages ranged from roughly 6 to 26 years. A subset of samples was prepared in parallel using single-end sample barcoding, then pooled and co-amplified after Illumina adapter ligation.

To demonstrate the VDJtools post-analysis software, the study profiled TCR beta repertoires from the peripheral blood of about 13 young patients with multiple sclerosis. The patients with multiple sclerosis were children and adolescents between roughly 6 and 17 years of age. Library creation used PCR. TCRdb records Illumina HiSeq 2500 as the sequencer. To reduce PCR and sequencing biases, unique molecular identifiers were incorporated into the TCR beta cDNA libraries. Some 500,000 cDNA molecules were obtained for every 1 to 10 million input T cells, so each molecule roughly corresponded to one T cell. Patient libraries were prepared and sequenced with the same protocol used for the earlier healthy control dataset. Within a given batch, samples were prepared together, multiplexed and sequenced on the same HiSeq lane. Regarding the original processing steps: Raw barcoded reads were processed with MIGEC, discarding single-read molecular identifier groups before consensus assembly and CDR3 extraction. Clonotype tables were post-analysed with VDJtools, normalizing diversity by down-sampling all datasets to the smallest sample size. To correct batch-related cross-sample contamination, repertoire overlap clustering matched CDR3 amino acid sequences but not nucleotide sequences. TCRdb reworked the public reads: Q25 trimming with fastp, MiXCR clone assembly, productive beta chains retained. A single entry per CDR3 protein holds the most common genes and DNA from its merged rows. What appears here as the V and J calls and clone size reflects TCRdb's work, not the paper's. The sample has more than 450,000 distinct CDR3 sequences on record, approximately 34% of them singletons. Under 7% of the sample comes from the top ten.

The research as a whole found: The control group was slightly older than the multiple sclerosis patient group. Patients showed significantly higher frequencies than controls for several TRBV segments, among them TRBV5-6, TRBV5-1 and TRBV20-1. Multiple sclerosis patients had significantly lower normalized Chao1 diversity than controls, a result that suggests substantial peripheral T-cell clonal expansion. When samples were clustered directly using the F measure, samples prepared in the same batch co-clustered strongly, which prompted a batch-effect correction.

Reading from cysteine to phenylalanine, the CDR3 counts 15 amino acids. The kept DNA is CDR3 alone, 45 bases in frame from the first base. The germline V gene gives CDR1 as SGHAT and CDR2 as FQNNGV. V sheds 8 bases and J sheds 1 base, leaving 16 bases between their ends. What was sequenced was blood. The sequence came from a girl aged 2-17 years with multiple sclerosis. Recombination connected TRBV11-2 to TRBJ2-3; the D gene cannot be resolved reliably. CDR3 protein: CASSLRRGGTDTQYF. The DNA sequence is TGTGCCAGCTCCTTGAGGAGAGGAGGCACAGATACGCAGTATTTT. The CDR3, completed at both ends by the reference TRBV11-2 and TRBJ2-3 genes, gives the full variable domain EAGVAQSPRYKIIEKRQSVAFWCNPISGHATLYWYQQILGQGPKLLIQFQNNGVVDDSQLPKDRFSAERLKGVDSTLKIQPAKLEDSAVYLCASSLRRGGTDTQYFGPGTRLTVL.